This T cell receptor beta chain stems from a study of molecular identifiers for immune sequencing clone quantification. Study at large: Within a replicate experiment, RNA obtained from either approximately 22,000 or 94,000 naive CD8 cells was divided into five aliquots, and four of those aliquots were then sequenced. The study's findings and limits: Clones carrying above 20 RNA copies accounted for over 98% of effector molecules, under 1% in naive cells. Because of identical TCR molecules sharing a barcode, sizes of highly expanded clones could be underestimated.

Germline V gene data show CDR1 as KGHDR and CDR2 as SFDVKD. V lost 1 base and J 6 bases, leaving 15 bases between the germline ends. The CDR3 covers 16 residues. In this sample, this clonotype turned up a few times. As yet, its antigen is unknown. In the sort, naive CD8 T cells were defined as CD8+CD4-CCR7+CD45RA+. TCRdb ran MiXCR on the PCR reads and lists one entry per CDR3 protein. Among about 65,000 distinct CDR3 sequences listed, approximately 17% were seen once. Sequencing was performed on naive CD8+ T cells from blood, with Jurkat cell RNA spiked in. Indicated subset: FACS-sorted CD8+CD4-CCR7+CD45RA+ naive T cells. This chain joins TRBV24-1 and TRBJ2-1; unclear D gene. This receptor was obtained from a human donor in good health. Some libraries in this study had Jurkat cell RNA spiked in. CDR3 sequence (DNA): TGTGCCACCAGTGATTTAGGGCCGTCGCTTGGCAATGAGCAGTTCTTC. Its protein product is CATSDLGPSLGNEQFF.